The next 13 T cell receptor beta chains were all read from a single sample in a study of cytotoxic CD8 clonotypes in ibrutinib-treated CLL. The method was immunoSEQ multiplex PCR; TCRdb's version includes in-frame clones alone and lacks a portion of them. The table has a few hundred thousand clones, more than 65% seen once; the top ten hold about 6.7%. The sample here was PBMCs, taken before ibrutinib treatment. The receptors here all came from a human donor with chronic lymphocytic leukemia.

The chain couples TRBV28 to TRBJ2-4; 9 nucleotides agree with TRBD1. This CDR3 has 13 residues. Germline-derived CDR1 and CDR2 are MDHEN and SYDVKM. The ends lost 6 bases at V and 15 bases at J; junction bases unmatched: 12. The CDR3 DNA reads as TGTGCCAGCAGGGAGGGACAGGGCTCCTTATCGTACTTC. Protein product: CASREGQGSLSYF.

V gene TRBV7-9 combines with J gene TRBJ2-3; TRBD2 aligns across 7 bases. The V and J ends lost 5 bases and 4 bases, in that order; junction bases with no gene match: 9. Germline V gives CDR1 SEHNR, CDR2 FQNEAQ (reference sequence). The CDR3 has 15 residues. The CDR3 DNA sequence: TGTGCCAGCAGCCTGCGGGGGTCCGGGGCAGATACGCAGTATTTT. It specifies CASSLRGSGADTQYF.

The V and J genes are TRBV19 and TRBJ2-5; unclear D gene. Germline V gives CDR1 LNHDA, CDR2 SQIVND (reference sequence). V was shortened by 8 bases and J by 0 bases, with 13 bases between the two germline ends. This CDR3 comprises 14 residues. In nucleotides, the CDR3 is TGTGCCAGTTCCACCGAAGGGAACCAAGAGACCCAGTACTTC. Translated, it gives CASSTEGNQETQYF.

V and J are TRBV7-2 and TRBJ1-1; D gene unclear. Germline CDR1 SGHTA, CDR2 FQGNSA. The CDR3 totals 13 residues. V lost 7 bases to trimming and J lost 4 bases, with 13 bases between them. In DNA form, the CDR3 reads TGTGCCAGCACCTACGGTGGCGGCACTGAAGCTTTCTTT. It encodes CASTYGGGTEAFF.

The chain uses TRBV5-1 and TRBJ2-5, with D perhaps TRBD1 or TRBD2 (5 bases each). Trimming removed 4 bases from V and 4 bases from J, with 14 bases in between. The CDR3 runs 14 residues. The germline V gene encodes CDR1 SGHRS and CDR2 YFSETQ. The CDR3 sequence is CASSNIRDGETQYF. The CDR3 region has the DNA TGCGCCAGCAGCAATATTCGGGACGGAGAGACCCAGTACTTC. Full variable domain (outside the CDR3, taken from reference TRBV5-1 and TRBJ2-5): KAGVTQTPRYLIKTRGQQVTLSCSPISGHRSVSWYQQTPGQGLQFLFEYFSETQRNKGNFPGRFSGRQFSNSRSEMNVSTLELGDSALYLCASSNIRDGETQYFGPGTRLLVL.

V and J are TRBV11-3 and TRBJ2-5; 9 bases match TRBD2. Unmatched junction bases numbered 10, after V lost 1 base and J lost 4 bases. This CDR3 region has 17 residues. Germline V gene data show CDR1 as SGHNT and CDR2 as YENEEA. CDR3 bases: TGTGCCAGCAGCTTAGGGTTGACTAGCGGCGAGAGAGAGACCCAGTACTTC. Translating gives CASSLGLTSGERETQYF.

CDR3 bases: TGTGCCTCCCGCCGGCCATGGGGCACTGAAGCTTTCTTT. Its translation is CASRRPWGTEAFF. The chain joins TRBV30 to TRBJ1-1; D unresolved. Germline V gives CDR1 GTSNPN, CDR2 SVGIG (reference sequence). There are 13 residues in the CDR3. The V end lost 7 bases, the J end lost 4 bases, and 16 bases lay between the germline ends.

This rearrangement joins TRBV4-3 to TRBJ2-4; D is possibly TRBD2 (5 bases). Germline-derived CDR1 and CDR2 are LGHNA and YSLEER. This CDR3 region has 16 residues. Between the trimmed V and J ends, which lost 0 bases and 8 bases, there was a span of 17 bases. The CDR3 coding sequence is TGCGCCAGCAGCCAAGATCGGGCCTCGTGGCGGGACATTCAGTACTTC. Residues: CASSQDRASWRDIQYF.

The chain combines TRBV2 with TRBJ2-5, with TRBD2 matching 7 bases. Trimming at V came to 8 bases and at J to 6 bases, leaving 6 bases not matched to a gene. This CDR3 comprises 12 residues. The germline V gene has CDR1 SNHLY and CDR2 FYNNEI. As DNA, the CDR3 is TGTGCCAGCGGTACTAGCGCCCAGACCCAGTACTTC. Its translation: CASGTSAQTQYF.

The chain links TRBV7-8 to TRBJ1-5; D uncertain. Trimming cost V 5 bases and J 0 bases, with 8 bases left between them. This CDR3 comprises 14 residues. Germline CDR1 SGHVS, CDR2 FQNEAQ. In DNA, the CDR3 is TGTGCCAGCAGCGGCCCGAATAGCAATCAGCCCCAGCATTTT. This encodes CASSGPNSNQPQHF. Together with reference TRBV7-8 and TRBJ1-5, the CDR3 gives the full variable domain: GAGVSQSPRYKVAKRGQDVALRCDPISGHVSLFWYQQALGQGPEFLTYFQNEAQLDKSGLPSDRFFAERPEGSVSTLKIQRTQQEDSAVYLCASSGPNSNQPQHFGDGTRLSIL.

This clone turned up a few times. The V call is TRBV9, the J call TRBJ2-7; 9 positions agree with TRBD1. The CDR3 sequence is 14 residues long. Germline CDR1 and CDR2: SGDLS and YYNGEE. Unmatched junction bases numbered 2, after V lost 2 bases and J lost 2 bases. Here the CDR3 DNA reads TGTGCCAGCAGCGTTCGGGACAGGGCCTACGAGCAGTACTTC. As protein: CASSVRDRAYEQYF.

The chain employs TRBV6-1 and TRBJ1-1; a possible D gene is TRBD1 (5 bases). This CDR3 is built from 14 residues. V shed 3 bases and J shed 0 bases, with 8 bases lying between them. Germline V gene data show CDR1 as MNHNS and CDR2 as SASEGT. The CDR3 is CASSDGGMNTEAFF. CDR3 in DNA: TGTGCCAGCAGTGATGGGGGAATGAACACTGAAGCTTTCTTT.

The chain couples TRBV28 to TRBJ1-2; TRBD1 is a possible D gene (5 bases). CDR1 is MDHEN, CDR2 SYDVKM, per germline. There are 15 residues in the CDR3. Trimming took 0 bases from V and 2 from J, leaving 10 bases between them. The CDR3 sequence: CASSLWARTNYGYTF. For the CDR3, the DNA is TGTGCCAGCAGTTTATGGGCCAGGACAAACTATGGCTACACCTTC.